Following are 4 T cell receptor beta chains from one sample sequenced in a study of blood T cell repertoires in COVID-19. Sequenced by immunoSEQ multiplex PCR; TCRdb stores in-frame clones only, minus some. Here the sample spans about 160,000 clones, about 89% being singletons. Sequencing was performed on peripheral blood. These receptors came from a man aged 55 to 69 with acute or convalescent COVID-19.

V and J are TRBV11-1 and TRBJ2-1, with 7 bases fitting TRBD2. The CDR3 contains 16 residues. After removal of 2 bases from V and 2 bases from J, the junction contained 6 bases not matched to a gene. Germline V gene data show CDR1 as SGHAT and CDR2 as FQDESV (reference sequence). DNA for the CDR3: TGTGCCAGCAGCTTAAGGTCTAGCGGAGCCTACAATGAGCAGTTCTTC. It yields the protein CASSLRSSGAYNEQFF.

This clone was seen ten or more times. The chain joins TRBV7-9 to TRBJ1-1; D is unclear. The length of the CDR3 is 12 residues. In germline, CDR1 is SEHNR, CDR2 FQNEAQ (reference sequence). The V end was cut by 11 bases, the J end by 1 base, with 11 bases between. CDR3 DNA: TGTGCCCTACAGCTGAAGAACACTGAAGCTTTCTTT. Residues: CALQLKNTEAFF. The full variable domain, with the rest looked up from reference TRBV7-9 and TRBJ1-1, is DTGVSQNPRHKITKRGQNVTFRCDPISEHNRLYWYRQTLGQGPEFLTYFQNEAQLEKSRLLSDRFSAERPKGSFSTLEIQRTEQGDSAMYLCALQLKNTEAFFGQGTRLTVV.

The genes are TRBV6-5 and TRBJ2-3, with 8 positions matching TRBD2. The CDR3 has 15 residues. Germline V gene data show CDR1 as MNHEY and CDR2 as SVGAGI. Unmatched junction bases numbered 8, after V lost 9 bases and J lost 0 bases. CDR3 region: CASGPGGPSTDTQYF. As DNA, the CDR3 is TGTGCCAGTGGACCGGGGGGGCCTAGCACAGATACGCAGTATTTT.

The chain carries TRBV11-2 and TRBJ1-5, with D uncertain. Germline CDR1 SGHAT, CDR2 FQNNGV. This CDR3 has 13 residues. V lost 3 bases to trimming and J lost 4 bases, with 7 bases between them. The CDR3: CASSFGVNQPQHF. In DNA, the CDR3 is TGTGCCAGCAGCTTTGGAGTGAATCAGCCCCAGCATTTT.